This entry lists 28 T cell receptor beta chains sequenced from one sample in a study of T-cell memory formation after mild COVID-19. MiXCR, applied by TCRdb to the 5' RACE reads, yields one record per CDR3 protein. The repertoire holds under 250,000 distinct CDR3 sequences, with about 10% as singletons. Sequences were obtained from PBMCs or a T cell subset sorted from them (not recorded which). The receptor source for this set is a young man who had mild COVID-19 (a few samples of this study predate the infection). Cell type and time point are not known.

The chain recombines TRBV5-1 with TRBJ2-5; no reliable D call. Deletions cut 4 bases from V and 1 base from J, with 8 bases between. Germline V gene lookup returns CDR1 SGHRS and CDR2 YFSETQ. The CDR3 length is 13 residues. CDR3 coding DNA: TGCGCCAGCAGCGGTATAACCCAAGAGACCCAGTACTTC. Protein product: CASSGITQETQYF.

This clonotype was found a few times. The chain's CDR3 is CASKGSEYQPQHF. For the CDR3, the DNA is TGTGCCAGCAAGGGCAGCGAGTATCAGCCCCAGCATTTT. The chain joins TRBV25-1 to TRBJ1-5; D not resolved. Germline values: CDR1 MGHDK, CDR2 SYGVNS. This CDR3 comprises 13 residues. The V and J ends lost 7 bases and 5 bases respectively, with 12 bases between them.

There are many counts of this clonotype. This rearrangement joins TRBV7-2 to TRBJ2-7, with no clear D. CDR1 and CDR2 from the germline V gene are SGHTA and FQGNSA. Trimming stripped 1 base from V and 4 bases from J, with 8 bases between. The CDR3 spans 13 residues. CDR3 bases: TGTGCCAGCAGCTTAGGAGCCCAATACGAGCAGTACGTC. Translating gives CASSLGAQYEQYV.

The table lists this clonotype with many counts. The chain carries TRBV6-2 or TRBV6-3 and TRBJ2-1; 8 bases align to TRBD2. Trimming at V came to 6 bases and at J to 12 bases, leaving 7 bases not matched to a gene. CDR3 length: 12 amino acids. Germline CDR1 MNHEY, CDR2 SVGEGT. CDR3 protein: CASRGSGASQFF. The CDR3 nucleotides are TGTGCCAGCAGGGGTAGCGGGGCCTCGCAGTTCTTC.

This chain connects TRBV7-2 to TRBJ2-1, with TRBD2 matching over 7 bases. CDR1 is SGHTA and CDR2 is FQGNSA in the germline V gene. This CDR3 spans 16 amino acids. With V trimmed by 5 bases and J by 2 bases, 9 bases remained unmatched. The CDR3 region is CASSVQAGYTYNEQFF. The CDR3 DNA is TGTGCCAGCAGCGTACAAGCGGGGTATACCTACAATGAGCAGTTCTTC.

This chain uses TRBV5-1 with TRBJ2-3; 7 bases match TRBD2. Germline values: CDR1 SGHRS, CDR2 YFSETQ. CDR3 size: 16 residues. V lost 2 bases and J lost 0; bases outside the gene matches: 6. The CDR3 nucleotides read TGCGCCAGCAGCTTCGGGGGGAGAAGCAGCACAGATACGCAGTATTTT. This gives the protein CASSFGGRSSTDTQYF.

CDR3 residues: CSAPVDGRGNTEAFF. In nucleotides, the CDR3 is TGCAGTGCCCCCGTGGACGGCAGAGGGAACACTGAAGCTTTCTTT. The chain carries TRBV20-1 and TRBJ1-1, with D uncertain. The CDR3 length is 15 residues. Germline-derived CDR1 and CDR2 are DFQATT and SNEGSKA (reference sequence). V was trimmed by 6 bases and J by 1 base, leaving 18 bases between them.

For the CDR3, the DNA is TGTGCCAGCAGTTTATTCAGGGGAGCGTCAGATACGCAGTATTTT. This translates into CASSLFRGASDTQYF. The chain couples TRBV28 to TRBJ2-3; perhaps TRBD1 as D (6 bases). Germline V gives CDR1 MDHEN, CDR2 SYDVKM. V was shortened by 1 base and J by 4 bases, with 12 bases between the two germline ends. The CDR3 extends over 15 amino acids.

This clonotype was counted many times. The chain uses TRBV7-9 and TRBJ2-7; 7 nucleotides match TRBD1. Germline V lookup: CDR1 SEHNR, CDR2 FQNEAQ (reference sequence). The junction had 9 bases not matched to a gene; V was cut back by 5 bases and J by 2 bases. This CDR3 region has 15 residues. The CDR3 reads CASSALDRDTYEQYF. The CDR3, as DNA: TGTGCCAGCAGCGCACTCGACAGGGACACCTACGAGCAGTACTTC.

This clonotype was detected only a few times. CDR3 amino acids: CASSIDPGRDRGFNQPQHF. CDR3 nucleotides: TGTGCCAGTAGTATAGATCCGGGGCGGGACAGGGGTTTCAATCAGCCCCAGCATTTT. The chain couples TRBV19 to TRBJ1-5; 10 positions agree with TRBD1. V shed 0 bases and J 3 bases; nucleotides not matched to a gene: 11. Germline CDR1 reads LNHDA; CDR2 reads SQIVND (reference sequence). The CDR3 contains 19 residues.

This clonotype was seen repeatedly, ten times or more. The chain couples TRBV5-1 to TRBJ2-1, with 14 nucleotides matching TRBD2. The CDR3 sequence is 17 residues long. From germline, CDR1 is SGHRS and CDR2 YFSETQ. J lost 4 bases, V lost 2 bases, and 5 bases had no gene match. CDR3 residues: CASSLPRLAGGYNEQFF. The CDR3 nucleotides read TGCGCCAGCAGCTTACCACGACTAGCGGGGGGGTACAATGAGCAGTTCTTC.

This sequence joins TRBV6-4 and TRBJ2-1; no reliable D call. CDR3 size: 15 residues. V was clipped by 0 bases and J by 0 bases, with 6 bases between them. CDR1 is MRHNA and CDR2 is SNTAGT in the germline V gene. Here the CDR3 reads CASSDSPASYNEQFF. The CDR3 nucleotides read TGTGCCAGCAGTGACTCCCCTGCCTCCTACAATGAGCAGTTCTTC.

This clonotype showed up just a few times. The chain uses TRBV5-1 and TRBJ2-7, with 8 bases fitting TRBD2. Germline V CDR1 and CDR2: SGHRS, YFSETQ. The J segment lost 6 bases and the V segment lost 1 base, leaving 6 bases of the junction unmatched. The CDR3 has 14 amino acids. The CDR3 loop is CASSLYDSGSEQYV. The CDR3 DNA sequence: TGCGCCAGCAGCTTGTACGACAGCGGGAGCGAGCAGTACGTC.

The chain couples TRBV12-3 or TRBV12-4 to TRBJ2-2; TRBD1 agrees at 9 bases. The V and J ends lost 7 bases and 3 bases, in that order; junction bases with no gene match: 9. This CDR3 spans 16 amino acids. The CDR3: CASILDRGGDTGELFF. CDR3 bases: TGTGCCAGCATATTGGACAGGGGAGGCGACACCGGGGAGCTGTTTTTT.

This clonotype has at least ten counts. The rearrangement joins TRBV7-2 to TRBJ1-1, with D uncertain. In germline, CDR1 is SGHTA, CDR2 FQGNSA. This CDR3 contains 15 residues. V was shortened by 1 base and J by 0 bases, with 9 bases between the two germline ends. CDR3 DNA: TGTGCCAGCAGCTTAGTAGGGAACATGAACACTGAAGCTTTCTTT. Residues: CASSLVGNMNTEAFF.

There are many counts of this clonotype. This sequence joins TRBV20-1 and TRBJ2-5, with a weak D call TRBD1 (6 bases). The CDR3 is 14 amino acids. Deletions cut 2 bases from V and 1 base from J, with 11 bases between. The germline V gene has CDR1 DFQATT and CDR2 SNEGSKA (reference sequence). The CDR3 sequence is CSARSGAPQETQYF. As DNA, the CDR3 is TGCAGTGCTAGATCAGGGGCCCCCCAAGAGACCCAGTACTTC.

This clonotype has a single count. The rearrangement links TRBV19 to TRBJ1-1; D not resolved. Trimming took off 5 bases at V and 1 base at J, with 8 bases between the two ends. Germline CDR1 and CDR2: LNHDA and SQIVND (reference sequence). This CDR3 is 13 amino acids long. Here the CDR3 DNA reads TGTGCCAGTAGTCCACATCCGAACACTGAAGCTTTCTTT. Translation gives CASSPHPNTEAFF. The full variable domain, rest sourced from reference TRBV19 and TRBJ1-1, is DGGITQSPKYLFRKEGQNVTLSCEQNLNHDAMYWYRQDPGQGLRLIYYSQIVNDFQKGDIAEGYSVSREKKESFPLTVTSAQKNPTAFYLCASSPHPNTEAFFGQGTRLTVV.

The chain has TRBV5-1 and TRBJ2-1, with 10 positions matching TRBD2. Germline V gene data show CDR1 as SGHRS and CDR2 as YFSETQ. The CDR3 totals 14 residues. V lost 7 bases to trimming and J lost 5 bases; unmatched junction nucleotides: 6. CDR3 DNA sequence: TGCGCCAGCGGACCGGGACTAGCGCACAATGAGCAGTTCTTC. It codes for CASGPGLAHNEQFF.

This rearrangement joins TRBV18 to TRBJ1-3, with TRBD1 identical over 7 bases. Germline CDR1 is KGHSH and CDR2 is LQKENI. Germline trimming cut 5 bases from V and 5 bases from J; bases unmatched to any gene: 6. CDR3 length: 14 residues. The CDR3 DNA is TGTGCCAGCTCATCGACAGGGAATCGAAACACCATATATTTT. It translates to CASSSTGNRNTIYF.

The rearrangement uses TRBV20-1 and TRBJ2-5, with 10 positions matching TRBD2. This CDR3 has 15 residues. Germline trimming cut 4 bases from V and 4 bases from J; bases unmatched to any gene: 9. CDR1 DFQATT and CDR2 SNEGSKA come from the germline V gene (reference sequence). Here the CDR3 reads CSATPPQRGGETQYF. The CDR3 coding sequence is TGCAGTGCTACGCCCCCCCAGCGGGGGGGAGAGACCCAGTACTTC.

Many counts were recorded for this clonotype. The chain is built from TRBV4-1 and TRBJ2-3; 9 nucleotides align to TRBD2. The CDR3 has 17 amino acids. J gave up 0 bases and V 0 bases, and 4 bases lay outside the gene matches. Germline-derived CDR1 and CDR2 are MGHRA and YSYEKL. This CDR3 reads CASSQDLAGESTDTQYF. The CDR3 nucleotides are TGCGCCAGCAGCCAAGATTTAGCGGGGGAAAGCACAGATACGCAGTATTTT.

The chain carries TRBV5-1 and TRBJ2-3; D unclear. The germline V gene has CDR1 SGHRS and CDR2 YFSETQ. Trimming cost V 0 bases and J 1 base, with 9 bases left between them. This CDR3 has 15 residues. CDR3 nucleotide sequence: TGCGCCAGCAGCTTGGCCCCGCCTCGCACAGATACGCAGTATTTT. Amino acids: CASSLAPPRTDTQYF. Full variable domain (rest looked up from reference TRBV5-1 and TRBJ2-3): KAGVTQTPRYLIKTRGQQVTLSCSPISGHRSVSWYQQTPGQGLQFLFEYFSETQRNKGNFPGRFSGRQFSNSRSEMNVSTLELGDSALYLCASSLAPPRTDTQYFGPGTRLTVL.

This clonotype showed up many times. The chain uses TRBV18 and TRBJ1-1; D not certain. The CDR3 loop spans 14 amino acids. Germline CDR1 and CDR2: KGHSH and LQKENI. V lost 6 bases and J lost 4, with 15 bases in between. The CDR3 DNA is TGTGCCAGCTCCCTGACCGACCTCTTCACTGAAGCTTTCTTT. Its protein is CASSLTDLFTEAFF.

This clonotype was detected only a few times. The V gene is TRBV6-6, the J gene TRBJ1-4, with 8 positions matching TRBD1. Trimming at V came to 2 bases and at J to 7 bases, leaving 0 bases not matched to a gene. CDR3 length equals 13 residues. Germline V gives CDR1 MNHNY, CDR2 SVGAGI (reference sequence). This chain's CDR3 is CASSYGTGEKLFF. The CDR3 DNA follows: TGTGCCAGCAGTTACGGGACAGGTGAAAAACTGTTTTTT.

Of note for this clonotype: The junction shows a germline mismatch at one end, possibly a read error. The chain carries TRBV20-1 and TRBJ2-5; D tentatively fits TRBD1 or TRBD2 (6 bases each). Germline CDR1 is DFQATT and CDR2 is SNEGSKA (reference sequence). The CDR3 totals 12 residues. The CDR3, as DNA: TGCAGTGCTAGGTCTCAGGGGACTCGGGTAGGGTTC. Residues: CSARSQGTRVGF.

J is TRBJ1-2 and V is TRBV7-2; 10 bases map to TRBD1. Per the germline V gene, CDR1 is SGHTA and CDR2 is FQGNSA. The length of the CDR3 is 14 residues. V dropped 5 bases and J dropped 8; count of bases not matched to a gene: 8. Here the CDR3 reads CASSLGTGEGGYTF. CDR3 nucleotides: TGTGCCAGCAGCCTTGGGACAGGGGAGGGCGGCTACACCTTC.

The chain employs TRBV28 and TRBJ1-2, with D uncertain. Trimming took off 8 bases at V and 8 bases at J, with 15 bases between the two ends. The CDR3 loop spans 12 amino acids. Germline V gene data show CDR1 as MDHEN and CDR2 as SYDVKM. The CDR3 protein is CASGRSRRGYTF. CDR3 sequence (DNA): TGTGCCAGCGGGCGATCTCGACGGGGCTACACCTTC.

Many counts were recorded for this clonotype. The chain joins TRBV7-2 to TRBJ2-7; D is perhaps TRBD1 (6 bases). The CDR3 sequence is 16 residues long. Germline CDR1 SGHTA, CDR2 FQGNSA. V was shortened by 5 bases and J by 1 base, with 18 bases between the two germline ends. The CDR3 DNA follows: TGTGCCAGCAGCCGATCCGGGACAAGAGATTCCTACGAGCAGTACTTC. Translating gives CASSRSGTRDSYEQYF.